These T cell receptor beta chains were read from a single sample in a study of CD8+ T cells in alopecia areata. Generated by immunoSEQ multiplex PCR, the TCRdb table keeps only in-frame clones and is missing some. The sample gives 140,000 to 150,000 clones, roughly 54% of which show up once; around 15% is in the top ten. The sample was CD8+ T cells sorted from blood, taken at week 4, from a patient treated with tofacitinib. The receptors here all came from a human donor with alopecia areata. Each CDR3 is given with its conserved first and last residue. The D gene is left open where the match is weak. Clone size is shown for a subset of rows, as once, few, many or a class of expanded clone.

v_gene,d_gene,j_gene,abundance,CDR3aa,CDR3nt
TRBV29-1,TRBD1,TRBJ1-4,NA,CSGRQGDEKLFF,TGCAGCGGGCGACAGGGGGATGAAAAACTGTTTTTT
TRBV5-4,NA,TRBJ2-2,many,CASSLKGRNTGELFF,TGTGCCAGCAGCTTGAAGGGGCGTAACACCGGGGAGCTGTTTTTT
TRBV6-6,NA,TRBJ1-6,few,CASSVAGQYNSPLHF,TGTGCCAGCTCCGTTGCAGGACAGTATAATTCACCCCTCCACTTT
TRBV2,NA,TRBJ2-5,NA,CASRTGPLQETQYF,TGTGCCAGCAGGACCGGACCGCTCCAAGAGACCCAGTACTTC
TRBV6-5,NA,TRBJ2-1,few,CASSYGDNEQFF,TGTGCCAGCAGTTACGGCGACAATGAGCAGTTCTTC
TRBV29-1,TRBD2,TRBJ2-1,NA,CSSGDNEQFF,TGCAGTAGCGGGGACAATGAGCAGTTCTTC
TRBV29-1,TRBD1,TRBJ2-1,few,CSVEDRDSSYNEQFF,TGCAGCGTTGAAGATCGGGACAGCTCCTACAATGAGCAGTTCTTC
TRBV11-2,NA,TRBJ2-1,NA,CASSPGPATGGFF,TGTGCCAGCAGCCCGGGACCCGCGACGGGTGGGTTCTTC
TRBV7-9,NA,TRBJ2-1,NA,CASSPNEVHNEQFF,TGTGCCAGCAGCCCAAATGAGGTCCACAATGAGCAGTTCTTC
TRBV7-9,NA,TRBJ2-7,NA,CASAGDSYEQYF,TGTGCCAGTGCCGGGGACTCCTACGAGCAGTACTTC
TRBV27,NA,TRBJ2-7,few,CASSLGRGGYEQYF,TGTGCCAGCAGTTTAGGCAGGGGGGGCTACGAGCAGTACTTC
TRBV4-1,TRBD1,TRBJ1-1,once,CASSQGPRTGGPRDTEAFF,TGCGCCAGCAGCCAAGGCCCGAGGACAGGGGGCCCCAGGGACACTGAAGCTTTCTTT
TRBV29-1,TRBD1,TRBJ2-5,NA,CSVEKLRDRGRETQYF,TGCAGCGTTGAAAAACTTCGGGACAGGGGCAGAGAGACCCAGTACTTC
TRBV27,NA,TRBJ2-3,NA,CASTPGSTDTQYF,TGTGCCAGCACACCGGGTAGCACAGATACGCAGTATTTT
TRBV29-1,TRBD2,TRBJ2-3,few,CSVEAGVTDTQYF,TGCAGCGTCGAAGCGGGGGTCACAGATACGCAGTATTTT
TRBV2,NA,TRBJ2-7,few,CASRPTDSYEQYF,TGTGCCAGCAGGCCGACAGACTCCTACGAGCAGTACTTC
TRBV11-2,NA,TRBJ2-1,NA,CASSLVGSREQFF,TGTGCCAGCAGCTTAGTCGGGTCGAGGGAGCAGTTCTTC
TRBV7-8,NA,TRBJ1-2,NA,CASTVDTSAGYTF,TGTGCCAGCACGGTGGACACCTCGGCCGGCTACACCTTC
TRBV5-4,NA,TRBJ2-2,few,CASSPNTGELFF,TGTGCCAGCAGCCCGAACACCGGGGAGCTGTTTTTT
TRBV19,NA,TRBJ2-4,few,CASSRTRAKNIQYF,TGTGCCAGTAGTAGAACACGAGCCAAAAACATTCAGTACTTC
TRBV25-1,NA,TRBJ2-7,NA,CASNGGGYEQYF,TGTGCCAGCAACGGGGGCGGGTACGAGCAGTACTTC
TRBV19,NA,TRBJ1-5,few,CASKDFNQPQHF,TGTGCCAGTAAGGACTTCAATCAGCCCCAGCATTTT
TRBV5-1,TRBD1,TRBJ2-2,few,CASSLEWKGATGELFF,TGCGCCAGCAGCTTGGAATGGAAGGGGGCCACCGGGGAGCTGTTTTTT
TRBV5-1,TRBD2,TRBJ2-1,NA,CASSLGRMRGADNEQFF,TGCGCCAGCAGCTTGGGCCGCATGCGGGGGGCCGACAATGAGCAGTTCTTC
TRBV27,TRBD1,TRBJ2-2,NA,CASSPGTGLPGELFF,TGTGCCAGCAGCCCCGGGACAGGGTTACCCGGGGAGCTGTTTTTT
TRBV29-1,TRBD1,TRBJ1-4,NA,CSGILIGQEQELFF,TGCAGCGGGATCCTTATTGGACAGGAACAGGAACTGTTTTTT